Given below is one TCR beta chain in context. What it recognizes is unknown. Repertoires were generated with immunoSEQ multiplex PCR, while TCRdb's copy carries only in-frame clones and drops some. This repertoire shows 150,000 to 200,000 clones, over 90% found once; its top ten account for approximately 1.8%. The sample originates from a study of T cell responses to AZD1222 COVID-19 vaccine. Study outcomes and limitations: It was only a handful of AZD1222 recipients who were seropositive at baseline. Dominant at 160-218 and 743-854, vaccine-associated CD4 TCRs also spanned spike. The donor group comprised mostly white British people and more females; the analysis possibly underestimated clonal diversity.

V was cut by 4 bases and J by 1 base, with 10 bases left in between. The CDR3 contains 14 residues. Germline V gives CDR1 MNHEY, CDR2 SVGAGI. This TCR was sampled from an adult who received the AZD1222 COVID-19 vaccine. The rearrangement uses TRBV6-5 and TRBJ1-1, with D tentatively TRBD1 (5 bases). The sample in question was peripheral blood, obtained 28 days after the second AZD1222 dose. The CDR3 region is CASSWTWANTEAFF. Here the CDR3 DNA reads TGTGCCAGCAGTTGGACATGGGCGAACACTGAAGCTTTCTTT.